The rows below give T cell receptor beta chains drawn from one sample of a study of T cell responses to AZD1222 COVID-19 vaccine. The repertoire was sequenced with immunoSEQ multiplex PCR; TCRdb's copy has only in-frame clones and lacks some. Here the sample spans about 110,000 clones, about 81% being singletons. This material consisted of peripheral blood, taken on day 0 of AZD1222 vaccination. The receptors shown here come from an adult in good health. CDR3s include the opening cysteine and the closing phenylalanine or tryptophan. D genes are given only for firm matches. Where a row states a size, it is once, few, many or the class of an expanded clone; other rows omit it.

NA	NA	TRBV18	TRBJ1-1	TGTGCCAGCTCACCGTCGGGAGGGGAAGCTTTCTTT	CASSPSGGEAFF
NA	NA	TRBV2	TRBJ2-7	TGTGCCAGCAGTGATTTACAGGCTGGGGGCTACGAGCAGTACTTC	CASSDLQAGGYEQYF
NA	NA	TRBV5-5	TRBJ2-3	TGTGCCAGCAGCTTTCAGGGATCAACAGATACGCAGTATTTT	CASSFQGSTDTQYF
NA	NA	TRBV11-2	TRBJ2-4	TGTGCCAGCAGCGGGCGGGGAGCAAACATTCAGTACTTC	CASSGRGANIQYF
NA	NA	TRBV4-1	TRBJ2-6	TGCGCCAGCAGCCAACAGGGTACGCCGTCCCCTGGGGCCAACGTCCTGACTTTC	CASSQQGTPSPGANVLTF
NA	NA	TRBV28	TRBJ1-1	TGTGCCAGCAGTCGCTTACCGAACACTGAAGCTTTCTTT	CASSRLPNTEAFF
TRBD1	NA	TRBV2	TRBJ2-7	TGTGCCAGCAGTGGAAGGACAGGTGGGTCCTACGAGCAGTACTTC	CASSGRTGGSYEQYF
TRBD1	NA	TRBV27	TRBJ2-1	TGTGCCAGCACCCGGGACAGGGGGCTGGGTGAGCAGTTCTTC	CASTRDRGLGEQFF
NA	once	TRBV7-9	TRBJ2-3	TGTGCCAGCAGCTTCGTCCGGACAGCGAGCACAGATACGCAGTATTTT	CASSFVRTASTDTQYF
NA	NA	TRBV3-1/TRBV3-2	TRBJ1-4	TGTGCCAGCAGCCAAGGGGGGGCAACTAATGAAAAACTGTTTTTT	CASSQGGATNEKLFF
NA	few	TRBV10-3	TRBJ2-5	TGTGCCATCAGTGACCGAGGACAGCCTAGTCAAGAGACCCAGTACTTC	CAISDRGQPSQETQYF
NA	NA	TRBV7-2	TRBJ2-2	TGTGCCAGCAGCTGGGGTTTCGCGAACACCGGGGAGCTGTTTTTT	CASSWGFANTGELFF
TRBD2	NA	TRBV9	TRBJ2-3	TGTGCCAGCAGCGCCCGTCGATCTTTTATTAGCGGGGGGAGCACAGATACGCAGTATTTT	CASSARRSFISGGSTDTQYF
TRBD1	NA	TRBV3-1/TRBV3-2	TRBJ1-5	TGTGCCAGCAGCCGGGACAGTAGCAATCAGCCCCAGCATTTT	CASSRDSSNQPQHF
NA	NA	TRBV6-5	TRBJ1-1	TGTGCCAGCAGGCTACAGCTAGAAATTCCTGAAGCTTTCTTT	CASRLQLEIPEAFF
NA	NA	TRBV6-2/TRBV6-3	TRBJ2-6	TGTGCCAGCAGTGGACTGGACAGAATCTTTAGCTCTGGGGCCAACGTCCTGACTTTC	CASSGLDRIFSSGANVLTF
TRBD2	NA	TRBV9	TRBJ2-5	TGTGCCAGCAGCGTAGCTTTAGCGGGGGGGCACGAGACCCAGTACTTC	CASSVALAGGHETQYF
NA	NA	TRBV23-1	TRBJ2-3	TGCGCCAGCAGCCCTAAGGTTCCAGGCACAGATACGCAGTATTTT	CASSPKVPGTDTQYF
NA	NA	TRBV18	TRBJ2-1	TGTGCCAGCTCACCCCTCCAGGGGAGCAACCGCCCCTACAATGAGCAGTTCTTC	CASSPLQGSNRPYNEQFF
NA	NA	TRBV5-4	TRBJ2-3	TGTGCCAGCAGCTTCACAGATACGCAGTATTTT	CASSFTDTQYF
NA	NA	TRBV4-1	TRBJ1-1	TGCGCCAGCAGCCACGTGGCGGGACGTATAGCTTTCTTT	CASSHVAGRIAFF
NA	NA	TRBV19	TRBJ2-3	TGTGCCAGTAACCCTATGGGAAGGACAGATACGCAGTATTTT	CASNPMGRTDTQYF
NA	NA	TRBV18	TRBJ1-2	TGTGCCAGCTCACCAGCCAGGGCTAACTATGGCTACACCTTC	CASSPARANYGYTF
NA	few	TRBV5-4	TRBJ1-3	TGTGCCAGCAGCTTGTATGGGGCTGGAAACACCATATATTTT	CASSLYGAGNTIYF
NA	NA	TRBV19	TRBJ2-2	TGTGCCAGTAGTATTGGCGTGAACACCGGGGAGCTGTTTTTT	CASSIGVNTGELFF
TRBD1	few	TRBV7-8	TRBJ1-2	TGTGCCAGCAGCTTAGAGGCAGGGGGTTATATTGGTGCTAACTATGGCTACACCTTC	CASSLEAGGYIGANYGYTF
NA	NA	TRBV7-8	TRBJ2-5	TGTGCCAGCAGCTCCTCTCGAGTCGGCTTACAAGAGACCCAGTACTTC	CASSSSRVGLQETQYF
NA	NA	TRBV28	TRBJ1-4	TGTGCCAGCAGTTTCGAAGACAGACATAATGAAAAACTGTTTTTT	CASSFEDRHNEKLFF
TRBD1	once	TRBV19	TRBJ1-3	TGTGCCAGTACTAATCCGACAGGGCCGACTGGAAACACCATATATTTT	CASTNPTGPTGNTIYF